This T cell receptor beta chain was retrieved from a study of shared clonotypes between healthy human individuals (dated by TCRdb to 2019 to 2021). Regarding the research as a whole: Three men and a couple of women, aged 18 to 49 years, made up the cohort. Per donor, leukapheresis produced somewhere between about 0.94 and 9 billion PBMCs. Different laboratories and diverse techniques were used to prepare libraries and sequence TCR repertoires, to increase sequencing depth and limit assay-specific biases. Blood TCR repertoires of 5 or 6 healthy adults were deeply sequenced to estimate repertoire size and the extent of clonotype sharing between individuals. For each donor, three plates each were used for CD4 naive and CD4 memory, two plates were used for CD8 naive, and one plate was used for CD8 memory. The paper as a whole reports these results and caveats: Clonotypes shared by all four sorted-subset donors showed higher generation probabilities than non-shared clonotypes. Based on pairwise subsampling, the degree of clonotype sharing among donors was expected to be affected by sequencing depth. The genetic and exposure-history diversity represented was limited by the small number of donors. When a handful of donors were compared, the shared fraction of clonotypes was 5% to 6.5% for naive CD4, around 3.6% for naive CD8, roughly 2.3% for memory CD4, and 0.3% to 0.5% for memory CD8. Even with the large sequencing depth, rarefaction of the sorted-subset datasets indicated that sequencing was incomplete. Sampling was limited to blood, and TCR repertoires in tissue likely differ from TCR repertoires in blood. Naive subsets generally had larger estimated clonotype richness than memory subsets.

Using the deep immunoSEQ assay, multiplex PCR amplified TCR CDR3 regions from genomic DNA. Extracted genomic DNA from each cell subset was distributed evenly across all wells of several immunoSEQ 96-well plates, and each plate was treated as a replicate. For sorted subsets, each replicate PCR was loaded with roughly 0.2 ug genomic DNA, equivalent to 25,000 to 35,000 T cell genomes. The purified libraries were quantified using a Qubit 3.0 fluorometer, sized with a Bioanalyzer 2100, and then quantified again using the KAPA Library Quantification kit. Every immunoSEQ 96-well plate was sequenced on a dedicated single-read 150-cycle Illumina NextSeq 550 flow cell. The authors' analysis ran thus. The immunoSEQ output contained only junctional sequences without quality scores, so filtering could not match that applied to full-length reads. Sequences were annotated with PyIR, a Python wrapper for IgBLAST v1.9, using IMGT germline references to assign V/J genes and CDR3. Any read was removed if the V/J assignment was weak (E-value above 1e-6), the CDR3 was missing, or the read contained stop codons, out-of-frame junctions, or ambiguous translated residues. V3J clonotypes were defined by identical inferred V gene, J gene, and CDR3 amino acid sequence. The percentage overlap between two repertoires was calculated by dividing the number of shared unique clonotypes by the size of the smaller repertoire. Three approaches were used to assess repertoire richness: RTK rarefaction, the Chao1 estimator, and Recon v2.1 estimates of unobserved clonotypes. Generation probabilities were computed with OLGA for all TCRbeta clonotypes obtained by the gDNA method from several donors. Not all clones reach the TCRdb copy of this immuneACCESS table, which keeps in-frame sequences only. Checked studies attribute under half of the gap to unresolved V genes and leave the rest unexplained. V, J and clone size reflect that table, while D and trimming were determined from the DNA. The table for this sample lists some 2 million clones; about 95% of them were counted only once. The ten largest clones capture about 1.1% of the sample.

For the CD8 naive samples, CD45RO-negative cells were positively selected for CCR7, yielding a CD45RA+CCR7+ population from which TemRA cells were excluded. Healthy HIV-negative adults with no recently reported acute infections or vaccinations were included as donors. Every donor was a Caucasian adult residing in Nashville, Tennessee, USA. Blood was obtained by leukapheresis, after which PBMCs were separated by Ficoll-Histopaque density gradient centrifugation and cryopreserved in liquid nitrogen vapor phase. Purity and quantity of every magnetically sorted T cell population were checked by analytical flow cytometry. From each sorted fraction, genomic DNA was isolated and quantified by UV absorbance on a Nanodrop 2000c. The germline V gene (reference sequence) provides CDR1 MNHEY and CDR2 SMNVEV. Trimming at the junction amounts to 1 base on V and 6 bases on J, and the germline ends lie 16 bases apart. The CDR3 runs 15 residues from the cysteine to the phenylalanine. CDR3 DNA only is kept here, 45 bases in frame from base 1.

About this clone: The antigen it recognizes is unknown. Per-base quality was not reported, and no clone a single base away is much larger than it.

This clonotype was sampled from a man between 18 and 29 years old in good health. The chain is assembled from TRBV27 and TRBJ2-7, with TRBD2 perhaps the D gene, on 5 matching bases. Sequenced input: naive CD8+ T cells sorted from blood. The sample's cell subset or site label is to be understood as: CD45RA+CCR7+. CDR3 loop: CASSLYGGPPVEQYF. The DNA reads as follows: TGTGCCAGCAGTTTATACGGAGGTCCTCCGGTCGAGCAGTACTTC.